This T cell receptor beta chain was sequenced during a study of T-cell reconstitution after alpha-beta-depleted transplantation in children. Study results and limitations: At the one-year point after transplant, T-cell counts and TCRbeta diversity were found to come mostly from T cells that had been newly produced.

Comments on this clonotype: The target antigen is unknown.

Library preparation (for TCRbeta) was performed with unique molecular identifiers. Each CDR3 protein is one row after TCRdb ran MiXCR on the PCR reads. The sample carries some 300,000 distinct CDR3 sequences, over 9.5% recorded once. Trimming stripped 0 bases from V and 9 bases from J, with 8 bases between. Germline CDR1 and CDR2: LNHDA and SQIVND (reference sequence). The CDR3 spans 13 residues. The material sequenced was PBMCs, taken before TCRalphabeta/CD19-depleted stem cell transplant. This TCR was recovered from a boy younger than two with acute myeloid leukemia, due to receive a stem cell transplant. This sequence joins TRBV19 and TRBJ2-2; D unclear. The CDR3 loop is CASSIEGRRELFF. The CDR3 DNA is TGTGCCAGTAGTATAGAAGGGCGGAGGGAGCTGTTTTTT.